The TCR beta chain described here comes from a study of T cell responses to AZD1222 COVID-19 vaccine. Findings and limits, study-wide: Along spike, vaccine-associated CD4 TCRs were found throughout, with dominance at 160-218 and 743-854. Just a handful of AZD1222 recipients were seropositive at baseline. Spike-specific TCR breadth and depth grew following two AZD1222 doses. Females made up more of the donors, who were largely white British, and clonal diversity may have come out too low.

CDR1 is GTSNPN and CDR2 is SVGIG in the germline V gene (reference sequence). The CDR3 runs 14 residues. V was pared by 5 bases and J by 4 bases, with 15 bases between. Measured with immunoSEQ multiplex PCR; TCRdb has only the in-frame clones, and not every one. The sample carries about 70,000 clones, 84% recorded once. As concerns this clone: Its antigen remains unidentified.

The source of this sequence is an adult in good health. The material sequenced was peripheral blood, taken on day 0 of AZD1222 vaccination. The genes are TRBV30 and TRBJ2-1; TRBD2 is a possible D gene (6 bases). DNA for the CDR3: TGTGCCTGGTATGGGGGGAGCGGATACAATGAGCAGTTCTTC. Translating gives CAWYGGSGYNEQFF.